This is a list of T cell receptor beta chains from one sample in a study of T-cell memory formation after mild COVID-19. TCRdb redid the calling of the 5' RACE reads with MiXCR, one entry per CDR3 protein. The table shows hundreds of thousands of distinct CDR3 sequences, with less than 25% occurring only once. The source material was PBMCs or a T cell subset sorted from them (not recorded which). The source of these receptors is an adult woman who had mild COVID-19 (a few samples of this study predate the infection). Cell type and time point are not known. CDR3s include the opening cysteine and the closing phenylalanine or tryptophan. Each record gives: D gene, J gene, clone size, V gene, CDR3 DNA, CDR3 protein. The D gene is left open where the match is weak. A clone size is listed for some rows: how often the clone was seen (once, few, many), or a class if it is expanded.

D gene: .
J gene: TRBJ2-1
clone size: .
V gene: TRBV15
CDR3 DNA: TGTGCCACCAGCAGAGATAATGAGCAGTTCTTC
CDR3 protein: CATSRDNEQFF

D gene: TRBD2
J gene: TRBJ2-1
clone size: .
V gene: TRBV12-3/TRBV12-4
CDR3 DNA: TGTGCCAGCAGTCCCCGACTAGCCCGTGGCGATGAGCAGTTCTTC
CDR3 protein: CASSPRLARGDEQFF

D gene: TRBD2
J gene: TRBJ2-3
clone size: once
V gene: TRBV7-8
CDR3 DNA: TGTGCCAGCAGCTCCCCCTCGGTAGCGGGGGGGATCACAGATACGCAGTATTTT
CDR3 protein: CASSSPSVAGGITDTQYF

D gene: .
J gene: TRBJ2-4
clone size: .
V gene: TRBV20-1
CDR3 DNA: TGCAGTGCTAGAGAGGGAGGACAGTACAAAAACATTCAGTACTTC
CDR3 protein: CSAREGGQYKNIQYF

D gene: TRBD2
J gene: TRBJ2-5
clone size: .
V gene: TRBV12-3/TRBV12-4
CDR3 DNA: TGTGCCAGCAGATCGGGGGGGCCAGAGACCCAGTACTTC
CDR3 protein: CASRSGGPETQYF

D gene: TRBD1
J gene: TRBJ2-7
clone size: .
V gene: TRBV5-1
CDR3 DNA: TGCGCCAGCAGCTCATTCCCACAGGGGGCGAAGAACGAGCAGTACTTC
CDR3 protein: CASSSFPQGAKNEQYF

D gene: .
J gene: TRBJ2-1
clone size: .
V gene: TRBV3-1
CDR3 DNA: TGTGCCAGCAGCCCCCTTGGTGCTTGGTACAATGAGCAGTTCTTC
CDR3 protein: CASSPLGAWYNEQFF

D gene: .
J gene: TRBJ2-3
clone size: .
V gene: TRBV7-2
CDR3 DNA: TGTGCCAGCAGCCTCCGGGACAAGGCAGATACGCAGTATTTT
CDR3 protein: CASSLRDKADTQYF

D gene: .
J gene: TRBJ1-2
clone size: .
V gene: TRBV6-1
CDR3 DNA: TGTGCCAGCAGTGAAGTAAGTCGGGGGCGCGACTATGGCTACACCTTC
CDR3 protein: CASSEVSRGRDYGYTF

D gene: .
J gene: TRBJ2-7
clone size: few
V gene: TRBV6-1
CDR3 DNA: TGTGCCAGCAGTGGGAAAGGGGCAACCTACGAGCAGTACTTC
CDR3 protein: CASSGKGATYEQYF

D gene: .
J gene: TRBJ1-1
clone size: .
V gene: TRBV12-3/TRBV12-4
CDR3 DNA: TGTGCCAGCAGTTTAGGAGGGGAGGGGCACGAAGCTTTCTTT
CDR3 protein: CASSLGGEGHEAFF

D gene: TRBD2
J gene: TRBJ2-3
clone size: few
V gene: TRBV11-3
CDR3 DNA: TGTGCCAGCAGCTTATTGACTAGCGGCAGCACAGATACGCAGTATTTT
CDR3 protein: CASSLLTSGSTDTQYF

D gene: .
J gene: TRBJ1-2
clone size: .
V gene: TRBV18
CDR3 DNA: TGTGCCAGCTCACCACCGGGCTCGGGGGGTGTAGACACCTTC
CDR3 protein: CASSPPGSGGVDTF

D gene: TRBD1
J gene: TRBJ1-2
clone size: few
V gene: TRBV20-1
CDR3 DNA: TGCAGTGCTACTCAAGGCGGGACAGGGGGCTGGTACTATGGCTACACCTTC
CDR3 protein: CSATQGGTGGWYYGYTF

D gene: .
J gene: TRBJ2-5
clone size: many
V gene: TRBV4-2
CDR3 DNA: TGTGCCAGCAGCCAAGATCTCGGAGGCGGGGCCGAGACCCAGTACTTC
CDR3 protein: CASSQDLGGGAETQYF